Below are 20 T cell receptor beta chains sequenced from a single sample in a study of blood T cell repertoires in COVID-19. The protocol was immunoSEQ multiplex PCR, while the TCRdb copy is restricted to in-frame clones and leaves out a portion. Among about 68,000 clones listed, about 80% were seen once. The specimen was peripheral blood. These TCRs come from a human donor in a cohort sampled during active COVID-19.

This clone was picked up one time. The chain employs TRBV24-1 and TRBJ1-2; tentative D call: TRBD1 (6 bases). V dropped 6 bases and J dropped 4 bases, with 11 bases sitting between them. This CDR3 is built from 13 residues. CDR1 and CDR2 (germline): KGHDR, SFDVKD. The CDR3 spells CATSKDSRYGYTF. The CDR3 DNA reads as TGTGCCACCAGTAAGGACAGCCGCTATGGCTACACCTTC.

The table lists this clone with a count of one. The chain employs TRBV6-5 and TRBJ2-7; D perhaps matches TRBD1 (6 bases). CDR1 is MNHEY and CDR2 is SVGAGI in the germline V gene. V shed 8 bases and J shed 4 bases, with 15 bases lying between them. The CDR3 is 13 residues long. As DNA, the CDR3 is TGTGCCAGCGGCAGGGGCGCAAATTACGAGCAGTACTTC. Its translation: CASGRGANYEQYF.

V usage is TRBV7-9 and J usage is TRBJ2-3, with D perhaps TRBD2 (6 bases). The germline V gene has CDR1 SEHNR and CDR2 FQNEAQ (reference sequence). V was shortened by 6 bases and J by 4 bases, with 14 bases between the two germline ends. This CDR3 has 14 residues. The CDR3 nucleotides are TGTGCCAGCAGACTCGACACGGGAGCAGATACGCAGTATTTT. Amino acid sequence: CASRLDTGADTQYF.

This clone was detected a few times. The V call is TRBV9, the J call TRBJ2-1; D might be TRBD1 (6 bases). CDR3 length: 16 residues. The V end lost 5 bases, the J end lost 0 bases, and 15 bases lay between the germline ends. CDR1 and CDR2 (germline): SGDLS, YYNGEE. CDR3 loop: CASRPLQGSSYNEQFF. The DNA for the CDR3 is TGTGCCAGCAGGCCTCTTCAGGGGAGCTCCTACAATGAGCAGTTCTTC.

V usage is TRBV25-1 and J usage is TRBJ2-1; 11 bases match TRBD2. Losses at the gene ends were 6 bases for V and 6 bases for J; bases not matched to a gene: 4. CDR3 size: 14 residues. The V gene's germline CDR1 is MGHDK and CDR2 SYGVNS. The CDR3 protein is CASRTSGKGNEQFF. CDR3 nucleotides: TGTGCCAGCAGGACTAGCGGGAAGGGCAATGAGCAGTTCTTC.

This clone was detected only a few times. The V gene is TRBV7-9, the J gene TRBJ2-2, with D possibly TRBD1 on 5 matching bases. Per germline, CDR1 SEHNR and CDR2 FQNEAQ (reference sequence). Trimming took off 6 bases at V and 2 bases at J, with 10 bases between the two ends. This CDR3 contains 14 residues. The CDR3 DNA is TGTGCCAGCAGTTTCGACAGCAACACCGGGGAGCTGTTTTTT. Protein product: CASSFDSNTGELFF.

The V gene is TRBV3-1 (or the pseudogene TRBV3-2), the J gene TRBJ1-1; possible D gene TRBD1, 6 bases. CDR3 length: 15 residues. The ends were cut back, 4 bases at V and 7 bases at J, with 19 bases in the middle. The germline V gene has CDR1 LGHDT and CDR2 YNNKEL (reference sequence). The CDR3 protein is CASSRNPWGQIEAFF. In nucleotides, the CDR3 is TGTGCCAGCAGCCGCAACCCCTGGGGGCAGATTGAAGCTTTCTTT.

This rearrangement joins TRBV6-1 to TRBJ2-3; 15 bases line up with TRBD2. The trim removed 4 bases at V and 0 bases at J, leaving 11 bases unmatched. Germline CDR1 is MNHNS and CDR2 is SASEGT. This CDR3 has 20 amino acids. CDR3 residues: CASSGAPGLAGGSSTDTQYF. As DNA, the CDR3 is TGTGCCAGCAGTGGGGCCCCGGGACTAGCGGGGGGTTCTAGCACAGATACGCAGTATTTT.

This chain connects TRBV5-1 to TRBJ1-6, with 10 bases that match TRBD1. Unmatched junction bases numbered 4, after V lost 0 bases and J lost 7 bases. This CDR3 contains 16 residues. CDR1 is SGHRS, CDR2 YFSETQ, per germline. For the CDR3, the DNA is TGCGCCAGCAGCTTGGCCATGGACAGGGGGAATTCACCCCTCCACTTT. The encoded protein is CASSLAMDRGNSPLHF.

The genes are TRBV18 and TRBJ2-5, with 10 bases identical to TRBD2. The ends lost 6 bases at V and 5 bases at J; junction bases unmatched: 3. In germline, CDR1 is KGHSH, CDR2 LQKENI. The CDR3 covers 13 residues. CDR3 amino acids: CASSLGLAETQYF. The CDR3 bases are TGTGCCAGCTCCCTGGGACTAGCGGAGACCCAGTACTTC.

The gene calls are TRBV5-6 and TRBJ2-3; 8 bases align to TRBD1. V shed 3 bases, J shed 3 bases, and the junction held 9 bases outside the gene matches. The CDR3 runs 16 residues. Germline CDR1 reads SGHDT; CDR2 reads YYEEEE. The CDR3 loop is CASSYLTGVRTDTQYF. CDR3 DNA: TGTGCCAGCAGCTATTTGACAGGGGTTAGAACAGATACGCAGTATTTT.

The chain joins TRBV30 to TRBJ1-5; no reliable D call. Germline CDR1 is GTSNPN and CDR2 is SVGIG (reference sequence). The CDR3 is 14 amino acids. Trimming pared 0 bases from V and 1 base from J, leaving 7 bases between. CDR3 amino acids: CAWSVSGSNQPQHF. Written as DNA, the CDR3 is TGTGCCTGGAGTGTTTCGGGGAGCAATCAGCCCCAGCATTTT.

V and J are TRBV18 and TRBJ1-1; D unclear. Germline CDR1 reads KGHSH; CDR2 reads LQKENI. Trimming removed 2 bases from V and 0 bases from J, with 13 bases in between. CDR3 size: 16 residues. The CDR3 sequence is CASSPESIPVNTEAFF. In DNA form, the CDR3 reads TGTGCCAGCTCACCAGAGAGTATTCCTGTGAACACTGAAGCTTTCTTT.

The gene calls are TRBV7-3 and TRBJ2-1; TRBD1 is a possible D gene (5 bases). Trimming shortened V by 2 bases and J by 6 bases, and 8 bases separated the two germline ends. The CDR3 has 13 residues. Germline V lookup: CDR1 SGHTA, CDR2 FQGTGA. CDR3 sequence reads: CASSLGRVNEQFF. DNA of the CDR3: TGTGCCAGCAGCTTAGGCAGGGTCAATGAGCAGTTCTTC.

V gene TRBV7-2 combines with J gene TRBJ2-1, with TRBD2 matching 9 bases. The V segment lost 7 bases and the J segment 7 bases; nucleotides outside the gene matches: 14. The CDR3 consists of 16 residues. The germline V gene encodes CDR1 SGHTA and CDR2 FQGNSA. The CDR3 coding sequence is TGTGCCAGCAACCTTCGGGCTAGCGGGGTTCTTAATGAGCAGTTCTTC. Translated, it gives CASNLRASGVLNEQFF.

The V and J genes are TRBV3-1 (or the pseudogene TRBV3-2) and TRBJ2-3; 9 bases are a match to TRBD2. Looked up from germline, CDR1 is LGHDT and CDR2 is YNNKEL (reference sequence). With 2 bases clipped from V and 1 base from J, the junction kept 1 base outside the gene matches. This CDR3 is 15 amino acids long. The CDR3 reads CASSQLAGRTDTQYF. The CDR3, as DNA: TGTGCCAGCAGCCAACTAGCGGGGCGCACAGATACGCAGTATTTT.

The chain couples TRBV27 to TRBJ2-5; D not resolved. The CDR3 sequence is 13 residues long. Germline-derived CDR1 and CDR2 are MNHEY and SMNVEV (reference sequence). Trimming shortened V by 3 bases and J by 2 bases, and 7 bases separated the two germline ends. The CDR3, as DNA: TGTGCCAGCAGTTTGAGTGAACAAGAGACCCAGTACTTC. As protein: CASSLSEQETQYF.

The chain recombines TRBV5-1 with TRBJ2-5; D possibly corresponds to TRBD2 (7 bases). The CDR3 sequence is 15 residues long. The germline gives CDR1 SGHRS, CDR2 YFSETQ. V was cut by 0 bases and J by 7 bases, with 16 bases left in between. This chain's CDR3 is CASSLEGGSLGTQYF. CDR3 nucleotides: TGCGCCAGCAGCTTGGAGGGGGGGTCGCTGGGGACCCAGTACTTC.

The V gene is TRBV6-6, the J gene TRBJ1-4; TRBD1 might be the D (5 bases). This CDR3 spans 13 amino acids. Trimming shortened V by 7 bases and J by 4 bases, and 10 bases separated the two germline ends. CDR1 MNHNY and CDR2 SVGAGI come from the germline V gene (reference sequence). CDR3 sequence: CASNRHNNEKLFF. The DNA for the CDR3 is TGTGCCAGCAACAGGCATAATAATGAAAAACTGTTTTTT.

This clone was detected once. The CDR3 coding sequence is TGTGCCTGGAGTGTACGTGCGGAGGGGTCACCCCTCCACTTT. This sequence encodes CAWSVRAEGSPLHF. The chain couples TRBV30 to TRBJ1-6; possible D gene TRBD1, 5 bases. CDR1 GTSNPN and CDR2 SVGIG come from the germline V gene (reference sequence). V was trimmed by 0 bases and J by 10 bases, leaving 13 bases between them. The CDR3 covers 14 residues.